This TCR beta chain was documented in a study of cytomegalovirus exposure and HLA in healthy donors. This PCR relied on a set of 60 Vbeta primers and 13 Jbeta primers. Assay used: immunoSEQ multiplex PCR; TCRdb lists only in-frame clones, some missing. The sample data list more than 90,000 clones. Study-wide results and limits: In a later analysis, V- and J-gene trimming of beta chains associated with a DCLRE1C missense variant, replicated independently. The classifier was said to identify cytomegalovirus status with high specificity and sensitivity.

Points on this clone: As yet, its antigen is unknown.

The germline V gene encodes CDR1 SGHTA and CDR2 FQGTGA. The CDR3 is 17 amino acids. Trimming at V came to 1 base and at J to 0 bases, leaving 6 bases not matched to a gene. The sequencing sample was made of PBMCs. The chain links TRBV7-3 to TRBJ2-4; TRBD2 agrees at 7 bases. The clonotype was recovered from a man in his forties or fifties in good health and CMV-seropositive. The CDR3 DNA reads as TGTGCCAGCAGCTTAAATAGTGGGAGGGGAGCCAAAAACATTCAGTACTTC. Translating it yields CASSLNSGRGAKNIQYF.